The 27 T cell receptor beta chains presented below share a single source sample, sequenced in a study of cytomegalovirus exposure and HLA in healthy donors. The PCR had 60 Vbeta and 13 Jbeta primers. The assay was immunoSEQ multiplex PCR, and TCRdb's table has in-frame clones only and misses some. This table holds about 140,000 clones. The sequenced sample consisted of PBMCs. The receptors here all came from a man between 40 and 49 years old in good health and CMV-seronegative.

CDR3 DNA: TGTGCCAGCAGCTTAGTCTACGGGGAGGGCTACGAGCAGTACTTC. Amino acid sequence: CASSLVYGEGYEQYF. The gene calls are TRBV7-2 and TRBJ2-7; 7 positions match TRBD2. CDR1 is SGHTA, CDR2 FQGNSA, per germline. J was trimmed by 3 bases and V by 1 base; bases with no gene match: 6. The CDR3 contains 15 residues.

For the CDR3, the DNA is TGTGCCAGCAAGTCCGGGACAGCTGAAGCTTTCTTT. This sequence encodes CASKSGTAEAFF. This sequence joins TRBV6-5 and TRBJ1-1; 7 bases agree with TRBD1. Germline V gene lookup returns CDR1 MNHEY and CDR2 SVGAGI. This CDR3 comprises 12 residues. V shed 7 bases and J 6 bases; nucleotides not matched to a gene: 5.

Details on this clone: Other DNA sequences in this specimen translate into the identical CDR3. The chain links TRBV18 to TRBJ1-5; D perhaps matches TRBD1 (6 bases). Germline loops: CDR1 KGHSH, CDR2 LQKENI. The CDR3 loop spans 15 amino acids. Trimming cost V 2 bases and J 0 bases, with 8 bases left between them. For the CDR3, the DNA is TGTGCCAGCTCACCAGGACAGATTAGCAATCAGCCCCAGCATTTT. This translates into CASSPGQISNQPQHF.

The J gene is TRBJ1-2, the V gene TRBV5-4; D remains unclear. Between the trimmed V and J ends, which lost 4 bases and 4 bases, there was a span of 17 bases. Germline CDR1 is SGHNT and CDR2 is YYREEE (reference sequence). CDR3 length: 15 amino acids. Here the CDR3 DNA reads TGTGCCAGCAGCCTATGGGCCGAGTCCTTCTATGGCTACACCTTC. This codes for CASSLWAESFYGYTF. The full variable domain, with the rest looked up from reference TRBV5-4 and TRBJ1-2, is ETGVTQSPTHLIKTRGQQVTLRCSSQSGHNTVSWYQQALGQGPQFIFQYYREEENGRGNFPPRFSGLQFPNYSSELNVNALELDDSALYLCASSLWAESFYGYTFGSGTRLTVV.

V usage is TRBV4-1 and J usage is TRBJ1-2; no definite D call. This CDR3 is 13 amino acids long. V was cut by 1 base and J by 5 bases, with 8 bases left in between. Germline CDR1 reads MGHRA; CDR2 reads YSYEKL. CDR3 sequence (DNA): TGCGCCAGCAGCCAAGTCGGAGCTTATGGCTACACCTTC. This gives the protein CASSQVGAYGYTF.

The chain joins TRBV5-1 to TRBJ2-7; TRBD1 agrees at 8 bases. Germline loops: CDR1 SGHRS, CDR2 YFSETQ. Germline trimming cut 4 bases from V and 4 bases from J; bases unmatched to any gene: 13. The CDR3 spans 16 residues. CDR3 sequence: CASSTSGTGILYEQYF. The CDR3, as DNA: TGCGCCAGCAGCACCTCCGGGACAGGAATCTTGTACGAGCAGTACTTC.

The V call is TRBV6-5, the J call TRBJ2-7; possible D gene TRBD1, 6 bases. The CDR3 has 15 residues. Germline loops: CDR1 MNHEY, CDR2 SVGAGI. V was trimmed by 4 bases and J by 1 base, leaving 14 bases between them. CDR3 sequence reads: CASSSRWTDSYEQYF. In DNA, the CDR3 is TGTGCCAGCAGTTCGCGCTGGACAGATTCCTACGAGCAGTACTTC.

The chain has TRBV25-1 and TRBJ1-1, with D unresolved. Germline loops: CDR1 MGHDK, CDR2 SYGVNS. Trimming removed 6 bases from V and 3 bases from J, with 14 bases in between. CDR3 size: 14 residues. The CDR3 here is CASSHSRGYTEAFF. The CDR3 DNA sequence: TGTGCCAGCAGCCATTCGCGGGGTTACACTGAAGCTTTCTTT.

V and J are TRBV9 and TRBJ2-1; D perhaps matches TRBD1 (6 bases). Germline-derived CDR1 and CDR2 are SGDLS and YYNGEE. Trimming took 4 bases from V and 2 from J, leaving 22 bases between them. The CDR3 sequence is 18 residues long. In DNA, the CDR3 is TGTGCCAGCAGCCACAGCTCTCACCGGGACAACACCTACAATGAGCAGTTCTTC. Translating gives CASSHSSHRDNTYNEQFF.

The gene calls are TRBV4-2 and TRBJ2-2; a weak D match, TRBD1 (6 bases). V was trimmed by 0 bases and J by 5 bases, leaving 19 bases between them. Germline CDR1 reads LGHNA; CDR2 reads YNFKEQ. The CDR3 has 18 amino acids. The CDR3 nucleotides read TGTGCCAGCAGCCAAGATACGACAGGTAGTTTTAGTACCGGGGAGCTGTTTTTT. Protein sequence: CASSQDTTGSFSTGELFF.

V gene TRBV4-2 combines with J gene TRBJ2-1; 15 nucleotides agree with TRBD2. V shed 1 base and J 6 bases; nucleotides not matched to a gene: 1. CDR3 length equals 16 residues. CDR1 is LGHNA, CDR2 YNFKEQ, per germline. The CDR3 region has the DNA TGTGCCAGCAGCCAAGGGACTAGCGGGGGGGTCAATGAGCAGTTCTTC. This encodes CASSQGTSGGVNEQFF.

As regards this clone: An end of the junction differs from the germline gene, which may be a read error. CDR3 DNA: TGTGCCAGCAGCCCCTCGTTGGGCAGGTTT. Protein product: CASSPSLGRF. The rearrangement uses TRBV7-2 and TRBJ1-1; D remains unclear. Germline V lookup: CDR1 SGHTA, CDR2 FQGNSA. The CDR3 length is 10 residues.

This rearrangement joins TRBV5-4 to TRBJ2-3; D possibly corresponds to TRBD1 (6 bases). V lost 4 bases to trimming and J lost 3 bases, with 12 bases between them. The CDR3 sequence is 14 residues long. Germline CDR1 is SGHNT and CDR2 is YYREEE (reference sequence). In nucleotides, the CDR3 is TGTGCCAGCAGCCCGACAGGCGGTACAGATACGCAGTATTTT. This sequence encodes CASSPTGGTDTQYF.

The chain uses TRBV5-1 and TRBJ2-1, with 15 bases aligning to TRBD2. Germline values: CDR1 SGHRS, CDR2 YFSETQ. With 5 bases clipped from V and 0 bases from J, the junction kept 9 bases outside the gene matches. CDR3 length equals 19 residues. The CDR3 protein is CASSPAGTSGGSSYNEQFF. In DNA, the CDR3 is TGCGCCAGCAGTCCCGCCGGGACTAGCGGGGGGAGCTCCTACAATGAGCAGTTCTTC.

This rearrangement joins TRBV5-1 to TRBJ1-2, with a tentative D call TRBD1 (6 bases). CDR1 is SGHRS and CDR2 is YFSETQ in the germline V gene. There are 14 residues in the CDR3. The V and J ends lost 4 bases and 8 bases respectively, with 18 bases between them. CDR3 in DNA: TGCGCCAGCAGCGGTGGCGTGGGACACGCGGGCTACACCTTC. Translated: CASSGGVGHAGYTF.

The V call is TRBV7-6, the J call TRBJ1-4; perhaps TRBD1 as D (6 bases). Germline assignment: CDR1 SGHVS and CDR2 FNYEAQ. The ends were cut back, 3 bases at V and 4 bases at J, with 15 bases in the middle. The CDR3 has 16 residues. CDR3 sequence: CASSLGSGQVNEKLFF. As DNA, the CDR3 is TGTGCCAGCAGCTTGGGCTCGGGACAAGTTAATGAAAAACTGTTTTTT. The full variable domain, rest sourced from reference TRBV7-6 and TRBJ1-4, is GAGVSQSPRYKVTKRGQDVALRCDPISGHVSLYWYRQALGQGPEFLTYFNYEAQQDKSGLPNDRFSAERPEGSISTLTIQRTEQRDSAMYRCASSLGSGQVNEKLFFGSGTQLSVL.

This chain connects TRBV5-1 to TRBJ1-5; the D is unclear. Germline lookup yields CDR1 SGHRS and CDR2 YFSETQ. Trimming pared 0 bases from V and 4 bases from J, leaving 5 bases between. This CDR3 spans 13 amino acids. The CDR3 bases are TGCGCCAGCAGCTTGGAAGCTAATCAGCCCCAGCATTTT. Translation: CASSLEANQPQHF.

The chain links TRBV28 to TRBJ2-3; no firm D call. The CDR3 runs 13 residues. Deletions cut 7 bases from V and 5 bases from J, with 13 bases between. Germline-derived CDR1 and CDR2 are MDHEN and SYDVKM. DNA for the CDR3: TGTGCCAGCACCATAACAGAAGAAGATACGCAGTATTTT. It encodes CASTITEEDTQYF.

The chain recombines TRBV7-6 with TRBJ2-1, with D perhaps TRBD1 (5 bases). The CDR3 contains 14 residues. The germline gives CDR1 SGHVS, CDR2 FNYEAQ. Between the trimmed V and J ends, which lost 6 bases and 10 bases, there was a span of 19 bases. For the CDR3, the DNA is TGTGCCAGCAGAATTGGGGCCCAATCACGGGAGCAGTTCTTC. This encodes CASRIGAQSREQFF. The full variable domain, rest sourced from reference TRBV7-6 and TRBJ2-1, is GAGVSQSPRYKVTKRGQDVALRCDPISGHVSLYWYRQALGQGPEFLTYFNYEAQQDKSGLPNDRFSAERPEGSISTLTIQRTEQRDSAMYRCASRIGAQSREQFFGPGTRLTVL.

The genes are TRBV11-2 and TRBJ2-7; 8 bases are a match to TRBD1. The CDR3 extends over 14 amino acids. J was trimmed by 1 base and V by 5 bases; bases with no gene match: 4. The V gene's germline CDR1 is SGHAT and CDR2 FQNNGV. In DNA, the CDR3 is TGTGCCAGCAGCCGACAGGGGCCTTCCTACGAGCAGTACTTC. Its translation: CASSRQGPSYEQYF.

The chain joins TRBV6-1 to TRBJ2-5; maybe TRBD1 (6 bases). The tail of the sequence fits TRBJ2-7 better, so the J call may be wrong. Germline V lookup: CDR1 MNHNS, CDR2 SASEGT. The CDR3 sequence is 12 residues long. The CDR3 sequence: CASSVQGYEQYF. The DNA of the CDR3 is TGTGCCAGCAGCGTACAGGGCTACGAGCAGTACTTC.

The CDR3 nucleotides are TGTGCCAGCAGCCAAGGTCTCAGCTATGGCTACACCTTC. Protein product: CASSQGLSYGYTF. The chain combines TRBV14 with TRBJ1-2, with no clear D. Trimming left V 1 base short and J 4 bases short, with 7 bases between. Germline CDR1 and CDR2: SGHDN and FVKESK. CDR3 length: 13 amino acids.

This chain connects TRBV19 to TRBJ1-3; 8 bases agree with TRBD1. The junction had 8 bases not matched to a gene; V was cut back by 7 bases and J by 3 bases. CDR3 size: 15 residues. Germline V gene lookup returns CDR1 LNHDA and CDR2 SQIVND (reference sequence). The CDR3 sequence: CASKLRTGIGNTIYF. CDR3 nucleotide sequence: TGTGCCAGTAAATTGCGGACAGGGATTGGAAACACCATATATTTT.

V gene TRBV5-1 combines with J gene TRBJ1-2; the match to TRBD1 covers 7 bases. This CDR3 is built from 14 residues. Germline V gene lookup returns CDR1 SGHRS and CDR2 YFSETQ. V was clipped by 3 bases and J by 0 bases; unmatched bases: 2. The CDR3 spells CASSSGTANYGYTF. In nucleotides, the CDR3 is TGCGCCAGCAGCTCAGGGACAGCTAACTATGGCTACACCTTC.

The chain combines TRBV9 with TRBJ2-2, with D unclear. CDR1 and CDR2 from the germline V gene are SGDLS and YYNGEE. V was clipped by 2 bases and J by 4 bases, with 9 bases between them. The CDR3 is made up of 14 amino acids. Written as DNA, the CDR3 is TGTGCCAGCAGCGTGATTAGTAGCACCGGGGAGCTGTTTTTT. It yields the protein CASSVISSTGELFF. Drawing the rest from reference TRBV9 and TRBJ2-2, the complete variable domain is DSGVTQTPKHLITATGQRVTLRCSPRSGDLSVYWYQQSLDQGLQFLIQYYNGEERAKGNILERFSAQQFPDLHSELNLSSLELGDSALYFCASSVISSTGELFFGEGSRLTVL.

The chain employs TRBV19 and TRBJ1-3; D remains ambiguous. This CDR3 has 14 residues. Germline assignment: CDR1 LNHDA and CDR2 SQIVND (reference sequence). Between the trimmed V and J ends, which lost 5 bases and 0 bases, there was a span of 8 bases. CDR3 nucleotide sequence: TGTGCCAGTAGTCAATGGAGCTCTGGAAACACCATATATTTT. This gives the protein CASSQWSSGNTIYF.

The genes are TRBV5-6 and TRBJ1-2; D gene ambiguous. The germline CDR1 and CDR2 sequences are SGHDT and YYEEEE. With 4 bases removed from V and 7 bases from J, the gap between germline ends came to 17 bases. The CDR3 totals 14 residues. CDR3 amino acids: CASSHPRAGGGYTF. The CDR3 nucleotides read TGTGCCAGCAGCCATCCCCGCGCCGGAGGTGGCTACACCTTC.